The 24 T cell receptor beta chains listed next were all sequenced from one sample in a study of vaccination effects on CD4 cells after COVID-19. Which antigens these TCRs recognize remains unknown. Profiling relied on immunoSEQ multiplex PCR, and the TCRdb table lists in-frame clones only, not all of them. Of approximately 45,000 clones in the sample, about 74% are singletons; the top ten hold roughly 8.7%. CD4+ T cell isolation took place after 10 days of culture. The specimen was CD4+ T cells from PBMCs cultured without peptide, collected before COVID-19 vaccination. The receptors were sampled from a human donor who had a prior SARS-CoV-2 infection.

The rearrangement joins TRBV9 to TRBJ2-5, with 10 bases identical to TRBD2. Germline V gene sequence: CDR1 SGDLS, CDR2 YYNGEE. V trimming: 4 bases; J trimming: 5 bases; junction bases outside the gene matches: 5. The length of the CDR3 is 14 residues. As DNA, the CDR3 is TGTGCCAGCAGCTTAATGACTAGCGGGGAGACCCAGTACTTC. Its protein product is CASSLMTSGETQYF.

CDR3 in DNA: TGCGCCAGCAGCTCATTACAGGGTATGAGCACAGATACGCAGTATTTT. Protein: CASSSLQGMSTDTQYF. The V call is TRBV4-1, the J call TRBJ2-3, with D maybe TRBD1 (6 bases). V was trimmed by 5 bases and J by 0 bases, leaving 15 bases between them. The CDR3 totals 16 residues. CDR1 and CDR2 (germline): MGHRA, YSYEKL.

This clone was seen only a few times. The rearrangement joins TRBV18 to TRBJ2-1; D is unresolved. V lost 2 bases, J lost 0 bases, and 8 bases lay in between. Germline V gene lookup returns CDR1 KGHSH and CDR2 LQKENI. This CDR3 has 15 residues. The CDR3 bases are TGTGCCAGCTCACCAACCACGAGCTCCTACAATGAGCAGTTCTTC. Translated, it gives CASSPTTSSYNEQFF.

This sequence joins TRBV6-5 and TRBJ2-2; D not resolved. Between the trimmed V and J ends, which lost 2 bases and 3 bases, there was a span of 4 bases. The CDR3 length is 13 residues. CDR1 and CDR2 (germline): MNHEY, SVGAGI. The CDR3 loop reads CASSYLDTGELFF. CDR3 nucleotide sequence: TGTGCCAGCAGTTACCTTGACACCGGGGAGCTGTTTTTT.

The chain joins TRBV19 to TRBJ2-7, with 9 bases aligning to TRBD1. The CDR3 consists of 16 residues. From germline, CDR1 is LNHDA and CDR2 SQIVND (reference sequence). V lost 5 bases to trimming and J lost 3 bases; unmatched junction nucleotides: 11. The CDR3 loop is CASSGPGTGPVYEQYF. CDR3 DNA: TGTGCCAGTAGTGGGCCCGGGACAGGGCCCGTCTACGAGCAGTACTTC.

The rearrangement joins TRBV6-2 or TRBV6-3 to TRBJ2-3, with 12 bases matching TRBD2. CDR1 and CDR2 from the germline V gene are MNHEY and SVGEGT. V lost 5 bases and J lost 10; bases outside the gene matches: 16. The length of the CDR3 is 17 residues. The CDR3 DNA is TGTGCCAGCAGTCCGTGGACTAGCGGGGTCCTCGTTCGTTCGCAGTATTTT. Protein: CASSPWTSGVLVRSQYF.

V is TRBV9 and J is TRBJ2-3; unclear D gene. The V gene lost 0 bases and the J gene lost 0 bases, with 11 bases spanning the gap. Germline CDR1 and CDR2: SGDLS and YYNGEE. The CDR3 has 16 residues. CDR3 sequence reads: CASSVGVGASTDTQYF. CDR3 nucleotides: TGTGCCAGCAGCGTAGGCGTGGGCGCTAGCACAGATACGCAGTATTTT. The full variable domain, its missing parts supplied by reference TRBV9 and TRBJ2-3, is DSGVTQTPKHLITATGQRVTLRCSPRSGDLSVYWYQQSLDQGLQFLIQYYNGEERAKGNILERFSAQQFPDLHSELNLSSLELGDSALYFCASSVGVGASTDTQYFGPGTRLTVL.

This clone was recorded only once. This sequence joins TRBV21-1 and TRBJ2-1; whether TRBD2, the table's D call, matches the DNA was not checked. TRBV21-1 is labeled a pseudogene. The CDR3 sequence is 19 residues long. The CDR3 bases are TGTGCCAGCAGCAAAGGACTTACTAGCGGGGAGAGCTCCTACAATGAGCAGTTCTTC. It codes for CASSKGLTSGESSYNEQFF.

This clone was counted between two and nine times. This chain connects TRBV29-1 to TRBJ1-1; D unclear. Germline V gene data show CDR1 as SQVTM and CDR2 as ANQGSEA. The ends were cut back, 7 bases at V and 0 bases at J, with 3 bases in the middle. CDR3 size: 10 residues. CDR3 coding DNA: TGCAGCGCTCTGAACACTGAAGCTTTCTTT. Its protein product is CSALNTEAFF. Variable domain in full (rest from reference TRBV29-1 and TRBJ1-1): SAVISQKPSRDICQRGTSLTIQCQVDSQVTMMFWYRQQPGQSLTLIATANQGSEATYESGFVIDKFPISRPNLTFSTLTVSNMSPEDSSIYLCSALNTEAFFGQGTRLTVV.

The V gene is TRBV11-2, the J gene TRBJ1-3; D is ambiguous. The V gene's germline CDR1 is SGHAT and CDR2 FQNNGV. This CDR3 contains 16 residues. Trimming removed 4 bases at V and 0 bases at J, with 13 bases between. The CDR3 here is CASSSLGRYSGNTIYF. CDR3 DNA sequence: TGTGCCAGCAGCTCCCTTGGGCGATACTCTGGAAACACCATATATTTT. The full variable domain, with the rest looked up from reference TRBV11-2 and TRBJ1-3, is EAGVAQSPRYKIIEKRQSVAFWCNPISGHATLYWYQQILGQGPKLLIQFQNNGVVDDSQLPKDRFSAERLKGVDSTLKIQPAKLEDSAVYLCASSSLGRYSGNTIYFGEGSWLTVV.

In its sample, this clone ranks as medium-sized (0.01 to 0.1%). This rearrangement joins TRBV3-1 (or the pseudogene TRBV3-2) to TRBJ2-4, with D possibly being TRBD2 (5 bases). The V end lost 2 bases, the J end lost 9 bases, and 11 bases lay between the germline ends. The CDR3 consists of 13 residues. Germline V gene sequence: CDR1 LGHDT, CDR2 YNNKEL (reference sequence). The CDR3 DNA reads as TGTGCCAGCAGCCAACGAGGGTATGGCATTCAGTACTTC. It specifies CASSQRGYGIQYF.

The chain recombines TRBV9 with TRBJ2-4; TRBD2 is a possible D gene (6 bases). Per germline, CDR1 SGDLS and CDR2 YYNGEE. The CDR3 spans 19 residues. Deletions cut 0 bases from V and 9 bases from J, with 28 bases between. CDR3 sequence: CASSVEPLHPGGGAVIQYF. CDR3 nucleotides: TGTGCCAGCAGCGTAGAACCCCTCCACCCCGGCGGCGGGGCGGTCATTCAGTACTTC.

This clone was counted only a few times. The chain is built from TRBV19 and TRBJ1-4; D unclear. The CDR3 totals 15 residues. Germline loops: CDR1 LNHDA, CDR2 SQIVND (reference sequence). V was shortened by 8 bases and J by 7 bases, with 20 bases between the two germline ends. CDR3 sequence: CASCNGRRNTEKLFF. CDR3 DNA: TGTGCCAGTTGCAACGGGCGGCGAAACACTGAAAAACTGTTTTTT.

This sequence joins TRBV7-6 and TRBJ2-7; the D is unclear. V lost 1 base and J lost 0, with 10 bases in between. From germline, CDR1 is SGHVS and CDR2 FNYEAQ. This CDR3 spans 15 amino acids. The CDR3 bases are TGTGCCAGCAGCTTAGGGCCGCAGAGCTCCTACGAGCAGTACTTC. It specifies CASSLGPQSSYEQYF.

This chain uses TRBV7-2 with TRBJ2-1; D unresolved. Germline lookup yields CDR1 SGHTA and CDR2 FQGNSA. This CDR3 comprises 14 residues. V dropped 5 bases and J dropped 3 bases, with 11 bases sitting between them. In DNA, the CDR3 is TGTGCCAGCAGCCCAGACCTGAGCTACAATGAGCAGTTCTTC. Translated: CASSPDLSYNEQFF.

For the CDR3, the DNA is TGTGCTAGTGAAACTAGCGGGAGCGAGACCCAGTACTTC. Protein sequence: CASETSGSETQYF. The gene calls are TRBV12-5 and TRBJ2-5; 11 nucleotides align to TRBD2. The CDR3 length is 13 residues. The junction had 3 bases not matched to a gene; V was cut back by 7 bases and J by 5 bases. Germline CDR1 is LGHNT and CDR2 is FRNRAP.

This clone was counted a few times. V usage is TRBV20-1 and J usage is TRBJ2-1; D ambiguous. The CDR3 is made up of 11 amino acids. The germline V gene has CDR1 DFQATT and CDR2 SNEGSKA (reference sequence). V was pared by 1 base and J by 8 bases, with 6 bases between. The CDR3 DNA follows: TGCAGTGCTAGAGTTACCGATGAGCAGTTCTTC. Its protein is CSARVTDEQFF.

This rearrangement joins TRBV18 to TRBJ1-5; D is undetermined. Germline V gene data show CDR1 as KGHSH and CDR2 as LQKENI. The CDR3 loop spans 13 amino acids. V was cut by 3 bases and J by 9 bases, with 12 bases left in between. CDR3 region: CASSPLSEAPQHF. CDR3 in DNA: TGTGCCAGCTCACCGCTCTCCGAAGCGCCCCAGCATTTT.

This clone was seen a single time. V usage is TRBV19 and J usage is TRBJ1-2; maybe TRBD1 (5 bases). This CDR3 comprises 14 residues. CDR1 LNHDA and CDR2 SQIVND come from the germline V gene (reference sequence). With 6 bases removed from V and 7 bases from J, the gap between germline ends came to 18 bases. DNA of the CDR3: TGTGCCAGTAGCCCGCCCTGGCAGGGTGGTGGCTACACCTTC. This sequence encodes CASSPPWQGGGYTF.

The chain recombines TRBV18 with TRBJ2-7, with TRBD1 matching over 8 bases. This CDR3 has 16 residues. Germline V lookup: CDR1 KGHSH, CDR2 LQKENI. Trimming at V came to 3 bases and at J to 0 bases, leaving 7 bases not matched to a gene. DNA for the CDR3: TGTGCCAGCTCACCGATTCGGGACAGGAGCTCCTACGAGCAGTACTTC. Its translation is CASSPIRDRSSYEQYF.

The J gene is TRBJ1-1, the V gene TRBV14, with no clear D. V was shortened by 0 bases and J by 3 bases, with 5 bases between the two germline ends. Germline V gene sequence: CDR1 SGHDN, CDR2 FVKESK. This CDR3 has 13 residues. The CDR3: CASSQEADTEAFF. In DNA, the CDR3 is TGTGCCAGCAGCCAAGAAGCGGACACTGAAGCTTTCTTT. Full variable domain (missing parts from reference TRBV14 and TRBJ1-1): EAGVTQFPSHSVIEKGQTVTLRCDPISGHDNLYWYRRVMGKEIKFLLHFVKESKQDESGMPNNRFLAERTGGTYSTLKVQPAELEDSGVYFCASSQEADTEAFFGQGTRLTVV.

This clone appeared a few times. V is TRBV10-3 and J is TRBJ2-7, with 12 bases fitting TRBD2. The J segment lost 2 bases and the V segment lost 2 bases, leaving 1 base of the junction unmatched. Germline CDR1 is ENHRY and CDR2 is SYGVKD. This CDR3 spans 15 amino acids. The chain's CDR3 is CAISEGLAGTYEQYF. The CDR3 coding sequence is TGTGCCATCAGTGAGGGACTAGCGGGGACCTACGAGCAGTACTTC.

The chain recombines TRBV6-5 with TRBJ2-7; D is possibly TRBD2 (5 bases). CDR3 length: 13 amino acids. Looked up from germline, CDR1 is MNHEY and CDR2 is SVGAGI. V was cut by 6 bases and J by 3 bases, with 12 bases left in between. Written as DNA, the CDR3 is TGTGCCAGCAGAATGACGGGGTACTACGAGCAGTACTTC. It specifies CASRMTGYYEQYF.

This chain links TRBV7-2 with TRBJ1-6; TRBD1 matches 7 bases. J was trimmed by 10 bases and V by 1 base; bases with no gene match: 4. The CDR3 extends over 14 amino acids. Germline CDR1 and CDR2: SGHTA and FQGNSA. The CDR3 coding sequence is TGTGCCAGCAGCTTAGTCAGGGGGGAGTCACCCCTCCACTTT. Its translation: CASSLVRGESPLHF.